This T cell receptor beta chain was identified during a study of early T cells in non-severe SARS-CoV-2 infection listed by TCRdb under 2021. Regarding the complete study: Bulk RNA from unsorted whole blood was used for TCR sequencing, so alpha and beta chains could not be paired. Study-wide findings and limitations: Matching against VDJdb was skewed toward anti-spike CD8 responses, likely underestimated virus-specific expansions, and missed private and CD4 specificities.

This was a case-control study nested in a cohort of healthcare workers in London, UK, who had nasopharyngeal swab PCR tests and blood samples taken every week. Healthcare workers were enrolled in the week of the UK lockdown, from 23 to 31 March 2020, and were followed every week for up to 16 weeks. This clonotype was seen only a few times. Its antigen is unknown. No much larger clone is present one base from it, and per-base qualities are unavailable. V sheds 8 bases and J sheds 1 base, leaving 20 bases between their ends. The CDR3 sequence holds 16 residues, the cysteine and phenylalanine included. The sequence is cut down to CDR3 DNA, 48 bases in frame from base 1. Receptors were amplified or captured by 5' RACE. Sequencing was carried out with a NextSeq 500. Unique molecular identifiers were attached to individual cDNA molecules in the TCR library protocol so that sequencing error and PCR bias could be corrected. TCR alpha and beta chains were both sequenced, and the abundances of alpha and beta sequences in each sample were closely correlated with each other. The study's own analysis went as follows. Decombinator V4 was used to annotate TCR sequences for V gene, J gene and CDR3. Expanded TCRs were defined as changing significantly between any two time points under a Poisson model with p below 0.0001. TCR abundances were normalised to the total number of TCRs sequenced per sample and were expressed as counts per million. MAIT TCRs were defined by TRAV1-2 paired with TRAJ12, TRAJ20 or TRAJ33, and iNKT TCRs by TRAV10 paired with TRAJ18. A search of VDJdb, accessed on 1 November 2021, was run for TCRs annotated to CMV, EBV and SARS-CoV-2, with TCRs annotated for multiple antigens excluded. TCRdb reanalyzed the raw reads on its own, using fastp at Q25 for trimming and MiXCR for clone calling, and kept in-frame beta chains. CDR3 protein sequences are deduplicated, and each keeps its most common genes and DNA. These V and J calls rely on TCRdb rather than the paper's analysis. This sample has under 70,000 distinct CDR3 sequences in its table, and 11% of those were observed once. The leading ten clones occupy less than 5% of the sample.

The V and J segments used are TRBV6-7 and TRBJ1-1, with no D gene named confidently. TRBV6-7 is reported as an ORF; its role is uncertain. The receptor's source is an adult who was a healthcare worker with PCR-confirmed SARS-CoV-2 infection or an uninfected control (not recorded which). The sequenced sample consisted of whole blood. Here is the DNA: TGTGCCAGCCTGTCGGACGGAGAATGTAGGAACACTGAAGCTTTCTTT. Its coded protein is CASLSDGECRNTEAFF.